These 17 T cell receptor beta chains were sequenced from one sample in a study of untreated major depressive disorder. The table came from immunoSEQ multiplex PCR; TCRdb's copy has only in-frame clones and leaves some out. The data hold just over 20,000 clones, with roughly 91% observed a single time. The sample was CD4+ T cells from PBMCs. The source is a man younger than 40 in good health.

This chain links TRBV2 with TRBJ2-7; no reliable D call. Trimming took off 6 bases at V and 0 bases at J, with 6 bases between the two ends. Germline values: CDR1 SNHLY, CDR2 FYNNEI. The CDR3 runs 12 residues. The CDR3 sequence is CASRPNSYEQYF. The CDR3 nucleotides are TGTGCCAGCAGACCTAACTCCTACGAGCAGTACTTC.

The chain recombines TRBV30 with TRBJ1-1, with a weak D call TRBD1 (5 bases). The germline V gene encodes CDR1 GTSNPN and CDR2 SVGIG (reference sequence). The CDR3 is made up of 13 amino acids. The V gene lost 0 bases and the J gene lost 3 bases, with 8 bases spanning the gap. DNA for the CDR3: TGTGCCTGGAGTGTGGGGCTCGACACTGAAGCTTTCTTT. Its protein product is CAWSVGLDTEAFF.

V and J are TRBV18 and TRBJ1-1, with 9 bases that match TRBD1. The CDR3 extends over 14 amino acids. Germline CDR1 reads KGHSH; CDR2 reads LQKENI. V dropped 4 bases and J dropped 3; count of bases not matched to a gene: 3. CDR3 in amino acids: CASSRTGADTEAFF. The CDR3 nucleotides read TGTGCCAGCTCACGGACAGGGGCGGACACTGAAGCTTTCTTT.

The chain couples TRBV6-1 to TRBJ2-7; a possible D gene is TRBD2 (6 bases). V was pared by 7 bases and J by 1 base, with 11 bases between. The germline CDR1 and CDR2 sequences are MNHNS and SASEGT. This CDR3 comprises 13 residues. The CDR3 nucleotides are TGTGCCAGCACCCAGACTAGATCCTACGAGCAGTACTTC. It codes for CASTQTRSYEQYF.

In nucleotides, the CDR3 is TGCGCCAGCAGCTTGTCGCAGGGCGAGGCGCAGTACTTC. This gives the protein CASSLSQGEAQYF. The genes are TRBV5-1 and TRBJ2-7; D is perhaps TRBD1 (5 bases). Germline CDR1 is SGHRS and CDR2 is YFSETQ. The CDR3 length is 13 residues. The V gene lost 1 base and the J gene lost 9 bases, with 14 bases spanning the gap.

The rearrangement joins TRBV27 to TRBJ1-1; D perhaps matches TRBD1 (6 bases). Deletions cut 2 bases from V and 11 bases from J, with 15 bases between. This CDR3 has 13 residues. The V gene's germline CDR1 is MNHEY and CDR2 SMNVEV (reference sequence). The CDR3 sequence: CASSLKGHGSAFF. The CDR3 region has the DNA TGTGCCAGCAGTTTAAAGGGACATGGGAGCGCTTTCTTT.

This clone was observed once. V and J are TRBV7-2 and TRBJ1-3; D is uncertain. Germline V gives CDR1 SGHTA, CDR2 FQGNSA. V lost 5 bases and J 0 bases, leaving 17 bases between the germline ends. The CDR3 is 17 residues long. The CDR3 bases are TGTGCCAGCAGCCCCAAGCCTCAGGTCCGCTCTGGAAACACCATATATTTT. Amino acid sequence: CASSPKPQVRSGNTIYF.

The chain is built from TRBV5-1 and TRBJ2-3; the match to TRBD2 covers 9 bases. Germline-derived CDR1 and CDR2 are SGHRS and YFSETQ. The CDR3 contains 17 residues. V dropped 0 bases and J dropped 0; count of bases not matched to a gene: 5. DNA of the CDR3: TGCGCCAGCAGCTTGGCGGGCGGGAGGGTGAGCACAGATACGCAGTATTTT. Its translation: CASSLAGGRVSTDTQYF.

The V call is TRBV5-8, the J call TRBJ1-2, with TRBD1 matching over 7 bases. This CDR3 is 16 amino acids long. With 3 bases clipped from V and 7 bases from J, the junction kept 15 bases outside the gene matches. Looked up from germline, CDR1 is SGHTS and CDR2 is YDEGEE. CDR3 in amino acids: CASSSGNRGAWSGYTF. Written as DNA, the CDR3 is TGTGCCAGCAGCTCGGGGAACAGGGGCGCCTGGAGTGGCTACACCTTC. Drawing the rest from reference TRBV5-8 and TRBJ1-2, the complete variable domain is EAGVTQSPTHLIKTRGQQATLRCSPISGHTSVYWYQQALGLGLQFLLWYDEGEERNRGNFPPRFSGRQFPNYSSELNVNALELEDSALYLCASSSGNRGAWSGYTFGSGTRLTVV.

This chain connects TRBV5-1 to TRBJ2-7; D tentatively reads TRBD1 or TRBD2 (5 bases each). CDR1 is SGHRS and CDR2 is YFSETQ in the germline V gene. CDR3 length equals 13 residues. Between the trimmed V and J ends, which lost 1 base and 5 bases, there was a span of 10 bases. CDR3 amino acids: CASSLTRGHEQYF. CDR3 in DNA: TGCGCCAGCAGCTTGACTAGGGGCCACGAGCAGTACTTC.

The chain employs TRBV6-5 and TRBJ2-7, with TRBD1 as a possible D gene (6 bases). CDR1 and CDR2 from the germline V gene are MNHEY and SVGAGI. V dropped 6 bases and J dropped 2 bases, with 14 bases sitting between them. The CDR3 is 14 amino acids. For the CDR3, the DNA is TGTGCCAGCAGCCCGGGACACCGAACCTACGAGCAGTACTTC. It specifies CASSPGHRTYEQYF.

This clone was recorded once. This rearrangement joins TRBV5-1 to TRBJ2-2; D unclear. The germline V gene has CDR1 SGHRS and CDR2 YFSETQ. The V gene lost 5 bases and the J gene lost 6 bases, with 8 bases spanning the gap. The CDR3 contains 12 residues. The CDR3 is CASRWSPGELFF. CDR3 sequence (DNA): TGCGCCAGCAGATGGAGTCCCGGGGAGCTGTTTTTT.

The rearrangement joins TRBV18 to TRBJ1-1; D is possibly TRBD1 (5 bases). This CDR3 contains 15 residues. With 3 bases removed from V and 4 bases from J, the gap between germline ends came to 15 bases. The germline CDR1 and CDR2 sequences are KGHSH and LQKENI. In nucleotides, the CDR3 is TGTGCCAGCTCACCCCCCTCTGGGGCGCCCACTGAAGCTTTCTTT. Protein sequence: CASSPPSGAPTEAFF. The full variable domain, its missing parts supplied by reference TRBV18 and TRBJ1-1, is NAGVMQNPRHLVRRRGQEARLRCSPMKGHSHVYWYRQLPEEGLKFMVYLQKENIIDESGMPKERFSAEFPKEGPSILRIQQVVRGDSAAYFCASSPPSGAPTEAFFGQGTRLTVV.

This chain joins TRBV5-1 and TRBJ2-3; D might be TRBD2 (5 bases). Trimming pared 4 bases from V and 1 base from J, leaving 13 bases between. This CDR3 is 15 amino acids long. Germline V lookup: CDR1 SGHRS, CDR2 YFSETQ. CDR3 DNA sequence: TGCGCCAGCAGCCGAGGGTCAGTAGGCACAGATACGCAGTATTTT. Translated, it gives CASSRGSVGTDTQYF.

V is TRBV7-8 and J is TRBJ2-1; TRBD2 matches 7 bases. The length of the CDR3 is 15 residues. After removal of 6 bases from V and 4 bases from J, the junction contained 9 bases not matched to a gene. Germline lookup yields CDR1 SGHVS and CDR2 FQNEAQ. The CDR3 sequence is CASSTTSAKYNEQFF. DNA for the CDR3: TGTGCCAGCAGTACTACTAGCGCTAAATACAATGAGCAGTTCTTC.

The rearrangement uses TRBV2 and TRBJ1-2; TRBD1 is a possible D gene (5 bases). The CDR3 extends over 13 amino acids. Germline CDR1 reads SNHLY; CDR2 reads FYNNEI. V was cut by 3 bases and J by 5 bases, with 10 bases left in between. In nucleotides, the CDR3 is TGTGCCAGCAGTGATATGACAGCTTATGGCTACACCTTC. It is translated as CASSDMTAYGYTF.

In its sample, this clone was seen once. The gene calls are TRBV5-4 and TRBJ1-1; no clear D. The CDR3 is 13 residues long. Germline lookup yields CDR1 SGHNT and CDR2 YYREEE (reference sequence). Trimming left V 0 bases short and J 0 bases short, with 3 bases between. CDR3 coding DNA: TGTGCCAGCAGCTTGGTTATGAACACTGAAGCTTTCTTT. It is translated as CASSLVMNTEAFF. Using reference TRBV5-4 and TRBJ1-1 for the parts outside the CDR3, the full variable domain is ETGVTQSPTHLIKTRGQQVTLRCSSQSGHNTVSWYQQALGQGPQFIFQYYREEENGRGNFPPRFSGLQFPNYSSELNVNALELDDSALYLCASSLVMNTEAFFGQGTRLTVV.